Below are 26 T cell receptor beta chains sequenced from a single sample in a study of blood T cell repertoires in COVID-19 (dated by TCRdb to about 2020). The method was the immunoSEQ multiplex PCR assay. TCRdb took this table from immuneACCESS and kept in-frame rearrangements with V and J called. Such tables lack part of the clones; where checked against another copy, unresolved V genes explain under half of the gap, and the rest is unexplained. In all, the sample holds around 30,000 clones, and around nine tenths of those were seen once. The ten largest clones represent 5.5% to 7.5% of the sample. The sample taken for sequencing was peripheral blood. The receptors stem from a human donor in a cohort sampled during active COVID-19.

The CDR3 is CASSLPTGMNTEAFF. The CDR3 DNA reads as TGTGCCAGCAGCTTACCGACGGGTATGAACACTGAAGCTTTCTTT. The chain has TRBV7-2 and TRBJ1-1, with D hard to call. Trimming pared 2 bases from V and 0 bases from J, leaving 10 bases between. The CDR3 has 15 amino acids. Germline-derived CDR1 and CDR2 are SGHTA and FQGNSA.

The chain employs TRBV18 and TRBJ2-5; tentative D call: TRBD2 (7 bases). Germline lookup yields CDR1 KGHSH and CDR2 LQKENI. The CDR3 contains 16 residues. V shed 3 bases and J shed 2 bases, with 16 bases lying between them. The CDR3 spells CASSPVGGDIQETQYF. The CDR3 coding sequence is TGTGCCAGCTCACCCGTAGGGGGGGACATTCAAGAGACCCAGTACTTC.

The chain joins TRBV4-2 to TRBJ2-5, with D maybe TRBD2 (6 bases). The CDR3 spans 16 residues. CDR1 and CDR2 from the germline V gene are LGHNA and YNFKEQ. V was cut by 0 bases and J by 9 bases, with 20 bases left in between. This chain's CDR3 is CASSQDPGTGALSQYF. For the CDR3, the DNA is TGTGCCAGCAGCCAAGATCCAGGGACTGGGGCCTTGTCCCAGTACTTC.

The rearrangement uses TRBV30 and TRBJ1-6; 8 bases match TRBD1. There are 15 residues in the CDR3. The germline V gene encodes CDR1 GTSNPN and CDR2 SVGIG (reference sequence). Unmatched junction bases numbered 7, after V lost 2 bases and J lost 7 bases. The CDR3 here is CAWSPGQGRNSPLHF. The CDR3 DNA follows: TGTGCCTGGAGTCCCGGACAGGGTCGGAATTCACCCCTCCACTTT.

The chain couples TRBV5-1 to TRBJ2-2; 9 nucleotides match TRBD2. Germline V CDR1 and CDR2: SGHRS, YFSETQ. CDR3 length: 16 amino acids. Trimming at V came to 4 bases and at J to 7 bases, leaving 11 bases not matched to a gene. CDR3 sequence reads: CASSRFGGGASGELFF. CDR3 DNA sequence: TGCGCCAGCAGCCGCTTTGGCGGGGGGGCAAGCGGGGAGCTGTTTTTT.

The chain couples TRBV5-5 to TRBJ1-2; no clear D. Trimming removed 5 bases from V and 6 bases from J, with 14 bases in between. Germline lookup yields CDR1 SGHKS and CDR2 YYEKEE (reference sequence). The CDR3 covers 13 residues. CDR3 in amino acids: CASSLTGGNGYTF. CDR3 DNA sequence: TGTGCCAGCAGTTTGACCGGAGGGAATGGCTACACCTTC.

The chain is built from TRBV4-1 and TRBJ2-3, with 9 bases fitting TRBD2. The CDR3 contains 16 residues. Trimming cost V 0 bases and J 4 bases; bases outside gene matches: 5. CDR1 is MGHRA and CDR2 is YSYEKL in the germline V gene. In DNA form, the CDR3 reads TGCGCCAGCAGCCAAGATCGGGCGGGGGGGTCAGATACGCAGTATTTT. Its protein is CASSQDRAGGSDTQYF.

The CDR3 protein is CASPSSTLLAGHTDTQYF. The CDR3 DNA is TGTGCCAGCCCTTCGTCGACCCTCCTAGCGGGCCACACAGATACGCAGTATTTT. The gene calls are TRBV6-7 and TRBJ2-3, with TRBD2 identical over 8 bases. TRBV6-7 is given ORF status, its function remaining uncertain. V shed 8 bases and J 2 bases; nucleotides not matched to a gene: 18. The CDR3 has 18 amino acids.

The J gene is TRBJ1-1, the V gene TRBV13; D remains ambiguous. CDR3 size: 12 residues. V was shortened by 1 base and J by 11 bases, with 11 bases between the two germline ends. Germline V gene lookup returns CDR1 PRHDT and CDR2 FYEKMQ (reference sequence). CDR3 region: CASSLDAPAAFF. In DNA form, the CDR3 reads TGTGCCAGCAGCTTAGATGCCCCAGCGGCTTTCTTT.

For the CDR3, the DNA is TGTGCCAGCAGCTTAGAGGGAGCGGGGGGGCCAGGTGAGCAGTTCTTC. This encodes CASSLEGAGGPGEQFF. This chain joins TRBV7-8 and TRBJ2-1; 10 nucleotides match TRBD2. The V and J ends lost 1 base and 9 bases, in that order; junction bases with no gene match: 9. In germline, CDR1 is SGHVS, CDR2 FQNEAQ. This CDR3 has 16 residues.

The CDR3 reads CASSAGDENYGYTF. DNA for the CDR3: TGTGCCAGCAGCGCGGGGGACGAAAACTATGGCTACACCTTC. This chain joins TRBV9 and TRBJ1-2; maybe TRBD1 (5 bases). CDR3 length: 14 amino acids. V was cut by 3 bases and J by 2 bases, with 11 bases left in between. Germline CDR1 is SGDLS and CDR2 is YYNGEE. The complete variable domain, with remaining parts taken from reference TRBV9 and TRBJ1-2, reads DSGVTQTPKHLITATGQRVTLRCSPRSGDLSVYWYQQSLDQGLQFLIQYYNGEERAKGNILERFSAQQFPDLHSELNLSSLELGDSALYFCASSAGDENYGYTFGSGTRLTVV.

The V gene is TRBV6-9, the J gene TRBJ2-3, with 14 bases lining up with TRBD2. V gave up 4 bases and J gave up 0 bases; unmatched junction bases: 3. CDR3 length: 17 amino acids. Germline loops: CDR1 MNHGY, CDR2 SVAAGI. The CDR3 region has the DNA TGTGCCAGCAGTTCCCGGACTAGCGGGGGGAGCACAGATACGCAGTATTTT. It specifies CASSSRTSGGSTDTQYF.

The V and J genes are TRBV12-3 or TRBV12-4 and TRBJ2-7, with TRBD1 as a possible D gene (6 bases). V was clipped by 6 bases and J by 3 bases, with 9 bases between them. This CDR3 contains 12 residues. Written as DNA, the CDR3 is TGTGCCAGCAGCCGACAGGACTACGAGCAGTACTTC. It translates to CASSRQDYEQYF.

The rearrangement joins TRBV19 to TRBJ2-7, with a possible D match to TRBD1 (6 bases). The CDR3 consists of 14 residues. Trimming cost V 5 bases and J 0 bases, with 11 bases left between them. From germline, CDR1 is LNHDA and CDR2 SQIVND (reference sequence). CDR3 sequence (DNA): TGTGCCAGTAGTGCCCGGGACAACTCCTACGAGCAGTACTTC. As protein: CASSARDNSYEQYF.

The chain uses TRBV6-6 and TRBJ2-1; the D is unclear. With 6 bases removed from V and 12 bases from J, the gap between germline ends came to 21 bases. CDR1 and CDR2 (germline): MNHNY, SVGAGI (reference sequence). The CDR3 is made up of 14 amino acids. The CDR3 protein is CASSPQPQTMGQFF. For the CDR3, the DNA is TGTGCCAGCAGCCCACAGCCACAGACAATGGGGCAGTTCTTC.

The chain recombines TRBV2 with TRBJ2-1; the D gene is possibly TRBD2 (5 bases). Germline lookup yields CDR1 SNHLY and CDR2 FYNNEI. There are 13 residues in the CDR3. V was cut by 6 bases and J by 4 bases, with 10 bases left in between. CDR3 DNA: TGTGCCAGCAGCAAGGAGGATTACAATGAGCAGTTCTTC. Its translation is CASSKEDYNEQFF.

The chain uses TRBV2 and TRBJ2-7; TRBD1 might be the D (7 bases). The CDR3 runs 14 residues. Trimming left V 3 bases short and J 0 bases short, with 9 bases between. Germline V gives CDR1 SNHLY, CDR2 FYNNEI. The CDR3 DNA sequence: TGTGCCAGCAGTGAGCGGGACAGCTCCTACGAGCAGTACTTC. Protein: CASSERDSSYEQYF.

CDR3 nucleotide sequence: TGTGCCAGTAGAGTCCGGGACAGTGGGGAGACCCAGTACTTC. Its translation: CASRVRDSGETQYF. This chain uses TRBV19 with TRBJ2-5, with TRBD1 identical over 7 bases. The V gene's germline CDR1 is LNHDA and CDR2 SQIVND (reference sequence). Germline trimming cut 6 bases from V and 5 bases from J; bases unmatched to any gene: 9. The CDR3 length is 14 residues.

The chain recombines TRBV4-2 with TRBJ2-3; 9 nucleotides line up with TRBD2. Germline loops: CDR1 LGHNA, CDR2 YNFKEQ. The V and J ends lost 1 base and 4 bases, in that order; junction bases with no gene match: 6. The CDR3 has 16 residues. This CDR3 is CASSQARASGADTQYF. The CDR3 DNA reads TGTGCCAGCAGCCAAGCGAGGGCTAGCGGGGCAGATACGCAGTATTTT.

In DNA, the CDR3 is TGCGCCAGCAGTTCGGAGGGCCTCTCCCTCCACTTT. Translated: CASSSEGLSLHF. V and J are TRBV5-1 and TRBJ1-6, with unresolved D. The germline V and J ends were trimmed by 5 bases and 14 bases, with 14 bases remaining between them. This CDR3 contains 12 residues. Germline values: CDR1 SGHRS, CDR2 YFSETQ.

The V call is TRBV5-1, the J call TRBJ1-1, with TRBD1 matching over 9 bases. The CDR3 is 16 residues long. With 4 bases clipped from V and 2 bases from J, the junction kept 9 bases outside the gene matches. The germline gives CDR1 SGHRS, CDR2 YFSETQ. CDR3 DNA sequence: TGCGCCAGCAGCCCAACCGGGACAGGGCTTAACACTGAAGCTTTCTTT. Protein product: CASSPTGTGLNTEAFF.

The chain combines TRBV25-1 with TRBJ2-3; 7 bases are a match to TRBD2. Germline V gives CDR1 MGHDK, CDR2 SYGVNS. V lost 4 bases, J lost 0 bases, and 4 bases stayed unmatched. The CDR3 is made up of 15 amino acids. Written as DNA, the CDR3 is TGTGCCAGCAGTGCCCGGGGAGGGAGCACAGATACGCAGTATTTT. Protein product: CASSARGGSTDTQYF. The full variable domain, its missing parts supplied by reference TRBV25-1 and TRBJ2-3, is EADIYQTPRYLVIGTGKKITLECSQTMGHDKMYWYQQDPGMELHLIHYSYGVNSTEKGDLSSESTVSRIRTEHFPLTLESARPSHTSQYLCASSARGGSTDTQYFGPGTRLTVL.

This chain links TRBV7-8 with TRBJ1-3; TRBD1 agrees at 9 bases. Looked up from germline, CDR1 is SGHVS and CDR2 is FQNEAQ. This CDR3 has 14 residues. V gave up 5 bases and J gave up 2 bases; unmatched junction bases: 1. DNA of the CDR3: TGTGCCAGCAGCGGGGACAGGGCTGGAAACACCATATATTTT. It encodes CASSGDRAGNTIYF. The full variable domain, completed using reference TRBV7-8 and TRBJ1-3, is GAGVSQSPRYKVAKRGQDVALRCDPISGHVSLFWYQQALGQGPEFLTYFQNEAQLDKSGLPSDRFFAERPEGSVSTLKIQRTQQEDSAVYLCASSGDRAGNTIYFGEGSWLTVV.

The gene calls are TRBV4-1 and TRBJ2-7; 8 positions agree with TRBD2. The junction had 6 bases not matched to a gene; V was cut back by 0 bases and J by 2 bases. The germline CDR1 and CDR2 sequences are MGHRA and YSYEKL. The length of the CDR3 is 16 residues. CDR3 amino acids: CASSQEPGGRTYEQYF. CDR3 coding DNA: TGCGCCAGCAGCCAAGAGCCGGGGGGGAGGACCTACGAGCAGTACTTC.

The chain uses TRBV30 and TRBJ2-3; 8 bases map to TRBD2. After removal of 4 bases from V and 6 bases from J, the junction contained 9 bases not matched to a gene. Germline CDR1 and CDR2: GTSNPN and SVGIG (reference sequence). This CDR3 comprises 14 residues. CDR3 amino acids: CAWKVGRGVDTQYF. In DNA, the CDR3 is TGTGCCTGGAAGGTGGGGCGGGGGGTGGATACGCAGTATTTT.

The rearrangement links TRBV11-3 to TRBJ2-7; TRBD2 agrees at 8 bases. Unmatched junction bases numbered 9, after V lost 5 bases and J lost 3 bases. Germline V gives CDR1 SGHNT, CDR2 YENEEA. This CDR3 comprises 15 residues. CDR3 coding DNA: TGTGCCAGCAGCGCAGGCGGGGGGACCTACTACGAGCAGTACTTC. This encodes CASSAGGGTYYEQYF.